One sample yielded the 14 T cell receptor beta chains listed below, sequenced in a study of siplizumab effects on memory and regulatory T cells. Assay: immunoSEQ multiplex PCR; the TCRdb copy retains only in-frame clones and omits some. This sample has approximately 100,000 clones, with roughly nine tenths found just once. Sequenced input: Tregs sorted from blood. The origin of the receptors is a human donor in good health.

CDR3 nucleotide sequence: TGTGCCAGCAGTTCACTTTCCGCGGCAAGGGGACAGCATAATTCACCCCTCCACTTT. It encodes CASSSLSAARGQHNSPLHF. This rearrangement joins TRBV2 to TRBJ1-6, with TRBD1 matching over 7 bases. CDR1 SNHLY and CDR2 FYNNEI come from the germline V gene. V shed 5 bases and J 5 bases; nucleotides not matched to a gene: 18. The CDR3 has 19 amino acids.

The chain recombines TRBV5-4 with TRBJ1-2; D not resolved. The CDR3 length is 13 residues. V was clipped by 1 base and J by 4 bases, with 8 bases between them. Per germline, CDR1 SGHNT and CDR2 YYREEE (reference sequence). CDR3 in DNA: TGTGCCAGCAGCTTGATCTCCGCCTATGGCTACACCTTC. This gives the protein CASSLISAYGYTF. Filled out from reference TRBV5-4 and TRBJ1-2, the complete variable domain reads ETGVTQSPTHLIKTRGQQVTLRCSSQSGHNTVSWYQQALGQGPQFIFQYYREEENGRGNFPPRFSGLQFPNYSSELNVNALELDDSALYLCASSLISAYGYTFGSGTRLTVV.

This CDR3 reads CASSFPQTSASYEQYF. CDR3 nucleotides: TGTGCCAGCAGTTTCCCTCAGACTAGCGCCTCTTACGAGCAGTACTTC. The V call is TRBV28, the J call TRBJ2-7, with 8 bases identical to TRBD2. This CDR3 is built from 16 residues. Germline loops: CDR1 MDHEN, CDR2 SYDVKM. With 3 bases clipped from V and 4 bases from J, the junction kept 11 bases outside the gene matches.

The V and J genes are TRBV10-3 and TRBJ1-1; D call uncertain. Trimming shortened V by 5 bases and J by 8 bases, and 12 bases separated the two germline ends. The length of the CDR3 is 12 residues. Per germline, CDR1 ENHRY and CDR2 SYGVKD. In DNA, the CDR3 is TGTGCCATCAGTACGCAGGAGGGCGAAGCTTTCTTT. This sequence encodes CAISTQEGEAFF.

The chain employs TRBV5-1 and TRBJ2-2; 7 bases map to TRBD2. Germline assignment: CDR1 SGHRS and CDR2 YFSETQ. J lost 0 bases, V lost 4 bases, and 3 bases had no gene match. The CDR3 runs 15 residues. Here the CDR3 reads CASSLGTTNTGELFF. The CDR3 region has the DNA TGCGCCAGCAGCCTGGGGACTACGAACACCGGGGAGCTGTTTTTT.

The chain has TRBV6-1 and TRBJ1-3, with TRBD1 as a possible D gene (5 bases). The CDR3 runs to 13 residues. Trimming took 5 bases from V and 1 from J, leaving 6 bases between them. Germline V lookup: CDR1 MNHNS, CDR2 SASEGT. DNA of the CDR3: TGTGCCAGCAGTAGGGGTTCTGGAAACACCATATATTTT. Its translation: CASSRGSGNTIYF.

The rearrangement uses TRBV30 and TRBJ1-4; weak D call: TRBD1 (5 bases). V was trimmed by 0 bases and J by 8 bases, leaving 13 bases between them. This CDR3 has 14 residues. CDR1 GTSNPN and CDR2 SVGIG come from the germline V gene (reference sequence). The CDR3 reads CAWSVRGGWEKLFF. The CDR3 region has the DNA TGTGCCTGGAGTGTACGCGGGGGTTGGGAAAAACTGTTTTTT.

The rearrangement uses TRBV7-9 and TRBJ2-2, with 8 bases identical to TRBD2. In germline, CDR1 is SEHNR, CDR2 FQNEAQ (reference sequence). The V segment lost 3 bases and the J segment 7 bases; nucleotides outside the gene matches: 7. The CDR3 extends over 15 amino acids. CDR3 sequence reads: CASSLSGSGDGELFF. The CDR3 nucleotides read TGTGCCAGCAGCTTGAGCGGGAGTGGTGACGGGGAGCTGTTTTTT. The full variable domain, its missing parts supplied by reference TRBV7-9 and TRBJ2-2, is DTGVSQNPRHKITKRGQNVTFRCDPISEHNRLYWYRQTLGQGPEFLTYFQNEAQLEKSRLLSDRFSAERPKGSFSTLEIQRTEQGDSAMYLCASSLSGSGDGELFFGEGSRLTVL.

This sequence joins TRBV28 and TRBJ1-4; D gene ambiguous. V was trimmed by 0 bases and J by 3 bases, leaving 5 bases between them. The V gene's germline CDR1 is MDHEN and CDR2 SYDVKM. CDR3 length: 14 residues. Here the CDR3 reads CASSLWGSNEKLFF. DNA of the CDR3: TGTGCCAGCAGTTTATGGGGGTCTAATGAAAAACTGTTTTTT. The variable domain in full, completed from reference TRBV28 and TRBJ1-4, reads DVKVTQSSRYLVKRTGEKVFLECVQDMDHENMFWYRQDPGLGLRLIYFSYDVKMKEKGDIPEGYSVSREKKERFSLILESASTNQTSMYLCASSLWGSNEKLFFGSGTQLSVL.

The genes are TRBV5-1 and TRBJ2-5; a weak D match, TRBD1 (7 bases). This CDR3 is built from 13 residues. Germline loops: CDR1 SGHRS, CDR2 YFSETQ. Trimming pared 6 bases from V and 7 bases from J, leaving 16 bases between. CDR3 amino acids: CASTLGQEGTQYF. CDR3 DNA: TGCGCCAGCACTCTCGGACAGGAGGGGACCCAGTACTTC.

The chain uses TRBV12-5 and TRBJ2-5, with a tentative D call TRBD1 (5 bases). This CDR3 comprises 13 residues. CDR1 is LGHNT, CDR2 FRNRAP, per germline. The germline V and J ends were trimmed by 2 bases and 3 bases, with 7 bases remaining between them. CDR3 amino acids: CASGLRGKETQYF. The CDR3 region has the DNA TGTGCTAGTGGTTTGAGGGGTAAAGAGACCCAGTACTTC.

This chain links TRBV7-2 with TRBJ2-1, with 11 nucleotides matching TRBD2. Germline CDR1 and CDR2: SGHTA and FQGNSA. CDR3 length: 15 residues. V gave up 0 bases and J gave up 9 bases; unmatched junction bases: 4. The CDR3, as DNA: TGTGCCAGCAGCTTAGCGTGGCTAGCGGGAGGTGAGCAGTTCTTC. It specifies CASSLAWLAGGEQFF.

This clone was detected only once. The chain links TRBV7-2 to TRBJ1-4; no definite D call. Trimming took off 3 bases at V and 3 bases at J, with 2 bases between the two ends. Germline V CDR1 and CDR2: SGHTA, FQGNSA. The CDR3 has 12 residues. As DNA, the CDR3 is TGTGCCAGCAGCTTGTCTAATGAAAAACTGTTTTTT. Protein sequence: CASSLSNEKLFF. The complete variable domain, with remaining parts taken from reference TRBV7-2 and TRBJ1-4, reads GAGVSQSPSNKVTEKGKDVELRCDPISGHTALYWYRQSLGQGLEFLIYFQGNSAPDKSGLPSDRFSAERTGGSVSTLTIQRTQQEDSAVYLCASSLSNEKLFFGSGTQLSVL.

This sequence joins TRBV23-1 and TRBJ2-2; D possibly corresponds to TRBD1 (6 bases). TRBV23-1 is classed as an ORF, of uncertain function. The CDR3 runs to 17 residues. Trimming took off 1 base at V and 0 bases at J, with 12 bases between the two ends. CDR3 sequence: CASSQCGRGPNTGELFF. In DNA, the CDR3 is TGCGCCAGCAGTCAATGCGGCAGGGGCCCGAACACCGGGGAGCTGTTTTTT.